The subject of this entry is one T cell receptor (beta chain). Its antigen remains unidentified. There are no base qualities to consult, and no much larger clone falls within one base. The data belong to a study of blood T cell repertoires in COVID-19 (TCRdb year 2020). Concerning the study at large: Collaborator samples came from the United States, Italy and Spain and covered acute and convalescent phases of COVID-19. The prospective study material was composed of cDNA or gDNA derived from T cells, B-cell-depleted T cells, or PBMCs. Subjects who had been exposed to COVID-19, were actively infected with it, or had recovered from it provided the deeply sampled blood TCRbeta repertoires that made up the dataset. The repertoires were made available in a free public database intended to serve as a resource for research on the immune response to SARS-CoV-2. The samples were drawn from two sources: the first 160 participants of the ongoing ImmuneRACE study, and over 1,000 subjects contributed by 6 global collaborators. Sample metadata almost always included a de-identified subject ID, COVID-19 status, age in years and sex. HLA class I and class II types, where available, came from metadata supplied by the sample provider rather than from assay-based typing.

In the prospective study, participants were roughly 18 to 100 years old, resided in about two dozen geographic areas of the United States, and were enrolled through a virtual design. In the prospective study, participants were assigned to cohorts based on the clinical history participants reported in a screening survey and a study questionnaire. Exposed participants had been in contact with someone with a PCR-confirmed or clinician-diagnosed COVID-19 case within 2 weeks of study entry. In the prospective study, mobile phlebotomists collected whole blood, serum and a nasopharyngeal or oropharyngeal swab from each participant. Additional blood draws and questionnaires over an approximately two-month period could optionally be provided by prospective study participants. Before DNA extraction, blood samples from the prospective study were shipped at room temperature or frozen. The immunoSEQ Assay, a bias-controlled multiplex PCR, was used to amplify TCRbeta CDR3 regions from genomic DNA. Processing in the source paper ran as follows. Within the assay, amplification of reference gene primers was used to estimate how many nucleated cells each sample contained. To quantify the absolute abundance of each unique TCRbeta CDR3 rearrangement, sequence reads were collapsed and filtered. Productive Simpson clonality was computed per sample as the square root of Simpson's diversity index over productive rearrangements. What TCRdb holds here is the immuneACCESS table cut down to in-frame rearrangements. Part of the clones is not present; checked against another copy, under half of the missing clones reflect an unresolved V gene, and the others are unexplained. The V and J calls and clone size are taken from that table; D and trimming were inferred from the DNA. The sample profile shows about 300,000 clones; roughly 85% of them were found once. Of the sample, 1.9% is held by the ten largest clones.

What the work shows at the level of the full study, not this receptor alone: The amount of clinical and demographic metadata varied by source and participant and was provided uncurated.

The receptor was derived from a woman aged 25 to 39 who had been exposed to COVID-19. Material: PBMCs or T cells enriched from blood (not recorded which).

The CDR3 reads CASSLLDRGSNQPQHF. The bases are TGTGCCAGCAGTTTACTAGACAGGGGTAGCAATCAGCCCCAGCATTTT. The rearrangement combines TRBV28 with TRBJ1-5, and TRBD1 matches 8 of the central bases. The CDR3 measures 16 amino acids from cysteine to phenylalanine. Just the 48-base CDR3 DNA is kept, in frame starting at base 1. CDR1 MDHEN and CDR2 SYDVKM are derived from the germline V gene. V lost 2 bases and J lost 0 bases, and the count of bases not matched to a germline gene is 3.